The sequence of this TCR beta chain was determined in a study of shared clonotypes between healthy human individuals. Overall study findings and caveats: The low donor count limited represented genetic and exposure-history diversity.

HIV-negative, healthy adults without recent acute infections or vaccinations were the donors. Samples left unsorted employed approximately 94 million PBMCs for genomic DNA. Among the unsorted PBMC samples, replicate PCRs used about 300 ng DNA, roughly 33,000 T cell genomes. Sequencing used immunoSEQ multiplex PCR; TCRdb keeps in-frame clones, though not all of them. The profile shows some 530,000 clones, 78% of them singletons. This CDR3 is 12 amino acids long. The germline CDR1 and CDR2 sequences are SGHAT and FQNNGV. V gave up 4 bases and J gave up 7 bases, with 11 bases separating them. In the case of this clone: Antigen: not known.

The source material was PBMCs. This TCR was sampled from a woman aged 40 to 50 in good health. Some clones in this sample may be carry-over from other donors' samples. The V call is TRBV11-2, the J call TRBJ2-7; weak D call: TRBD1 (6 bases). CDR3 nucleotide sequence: TGTGCCAGCAGCTCACAGGGTTTTGAGCAGTACTTC. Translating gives CASSSQGFEQYF.